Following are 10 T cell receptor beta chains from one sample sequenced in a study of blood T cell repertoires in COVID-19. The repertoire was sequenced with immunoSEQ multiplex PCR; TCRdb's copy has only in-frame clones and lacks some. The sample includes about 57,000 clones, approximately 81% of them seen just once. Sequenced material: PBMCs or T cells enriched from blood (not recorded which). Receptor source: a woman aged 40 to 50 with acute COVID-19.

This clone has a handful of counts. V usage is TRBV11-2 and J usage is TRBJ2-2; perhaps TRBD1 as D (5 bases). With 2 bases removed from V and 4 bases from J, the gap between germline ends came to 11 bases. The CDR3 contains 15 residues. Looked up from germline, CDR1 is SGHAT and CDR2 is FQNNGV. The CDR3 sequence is CASSLLQGSTGELFF. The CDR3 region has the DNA TGTGCCAGCAGCTTACTCCAGGGCAGCACCGGGGAGCTGTTTTTT. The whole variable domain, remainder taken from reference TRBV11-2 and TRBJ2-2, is EAGVAQSPRYKIIEKRQSVAFWCNPISGHATLYWYQQILGQGPKLLIQFQNNGVVDDSQLPKDRFSAERLKGVDSTLKIQPAKLEDSAVYLCASSLLQGSTGELFFGEGSRLTVL.

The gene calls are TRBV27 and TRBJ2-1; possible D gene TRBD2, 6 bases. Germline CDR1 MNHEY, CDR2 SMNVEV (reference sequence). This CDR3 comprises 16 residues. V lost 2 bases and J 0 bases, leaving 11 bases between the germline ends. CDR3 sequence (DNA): TGTGCCAGCAGTTTAATAGCGGCGAGCTCCTACAATGAGCAGTTCTTC. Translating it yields CASSLIAASSYNEQFF.

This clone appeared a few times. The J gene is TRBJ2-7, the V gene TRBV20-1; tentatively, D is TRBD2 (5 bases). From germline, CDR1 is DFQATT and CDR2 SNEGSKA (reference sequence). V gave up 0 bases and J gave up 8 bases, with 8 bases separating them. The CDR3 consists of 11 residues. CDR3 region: CSAREASQQYF. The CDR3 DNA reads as TGCAGTGCTAGAGAGGCTAGCCAGCAGTACTTC.

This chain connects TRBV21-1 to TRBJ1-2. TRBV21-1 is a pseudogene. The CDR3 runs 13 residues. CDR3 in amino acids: CASSLGRVHGYTF. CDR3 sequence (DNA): TGTGCCAGCAGCCTAGGCCGGGTTCATGGCTACACCTTC.

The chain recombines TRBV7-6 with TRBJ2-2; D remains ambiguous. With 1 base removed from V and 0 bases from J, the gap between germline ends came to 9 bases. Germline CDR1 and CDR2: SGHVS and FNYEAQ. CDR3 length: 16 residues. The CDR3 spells CASSLEPGSNTGELFF. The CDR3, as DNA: TGTGCCAGCAGCTTAGAGCCAGGCTCGAACACCGGGGAGCTGTTTTTT.

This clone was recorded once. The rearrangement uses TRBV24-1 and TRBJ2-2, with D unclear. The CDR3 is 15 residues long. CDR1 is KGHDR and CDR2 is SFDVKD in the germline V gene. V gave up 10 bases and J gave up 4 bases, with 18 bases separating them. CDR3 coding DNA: TGTGCCACGTCAGGATCTGGGCAAACCACCGGGGAGCTGTTTTTT. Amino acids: CATSGSGQTTGELFF.

This CDR3 is CASSLEGTSGYEQYF. As DNA, the CDR3 is TGTGCCAGCAGCTTAGAAGGGACTAGCGGCTACGAGCAGTACTTC. The genes are TRBV13 and TRBJ2-7; 11 bases are a match to TRBD2. In germline, CDR1 is PRHDT, CDR2 FYEKMQ (reference sequence). The CDR3 extends over 15 amino acids. With V trimmed by 1 base and J by 3 bases, 2 bases remained unmatched.

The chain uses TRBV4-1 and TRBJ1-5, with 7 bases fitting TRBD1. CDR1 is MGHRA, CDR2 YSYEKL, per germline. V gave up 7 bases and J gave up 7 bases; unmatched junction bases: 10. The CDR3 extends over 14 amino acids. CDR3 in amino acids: CASNHQGVGQPQHF. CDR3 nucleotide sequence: TGCGCCAGCAACCATCAGGGGGTCGGGCAGCCCCAGCATTTT.

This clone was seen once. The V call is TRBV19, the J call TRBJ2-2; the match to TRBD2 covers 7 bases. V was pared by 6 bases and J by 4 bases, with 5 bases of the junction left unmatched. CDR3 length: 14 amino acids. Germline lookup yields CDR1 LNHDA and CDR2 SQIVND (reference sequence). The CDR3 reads CASRREGVTGELFF. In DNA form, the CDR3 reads TGTGCCAGTAGAAGGGAGGGCGTCACCGGGGAGCTGTTTTTT. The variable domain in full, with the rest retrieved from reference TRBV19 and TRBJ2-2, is DGGITQSPKYLFRKEGQNVTLSCEQNLNHDAMYWYRQDPGQGLRLIYYSQIVNDFQKGDIAEGYSVSREKKESFPLTVTSAQKNPTAFYLCASRREGVTGELFFGEGSRLTVL.

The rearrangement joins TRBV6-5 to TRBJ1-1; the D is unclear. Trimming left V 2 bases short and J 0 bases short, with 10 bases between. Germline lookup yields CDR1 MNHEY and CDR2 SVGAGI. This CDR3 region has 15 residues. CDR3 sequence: CASSYVGELNTEAFF. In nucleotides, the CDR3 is TGTGCCAGCAGTTACGTTGGGGAGCTGAACACTGAAGCTTTCTTT.